This paragraph reports one TCR beta chain. This clonotype appeared a few times. What this receptor recognizes is not known. Nothing much larger sits one base from this clone, and base qualities are not available. This sample stems from a study of identical twins (dated by TCRdb to the mid-2010s). Background on the whole study: TCR alpha and beta repertoires from monozygotic twins, unrelated adults of various ages and cord blood were deep-sequenced to test whether fetal clonotypes persist. To rule out contamination, replicate twin experiments were performed at different times with different library preparation protocols. Results the study describes overall, beyond this receptor: Zero-insertion analyses could be partly confounded by invariant T cells such as MAIT and iNKT, although diverse VJ usage argued against such confounding for most clonotypes. Compared with coincidental sharing between unrelated individuals, out-of-frame TCR alpha sequences shared between twins showed an excess of sequences with low generation probability. In beta out-of-frame sequences, excess twin sharing was weaker, because having fewer shared sequences lowered the signal-to-noise ratio. Fewer insertions were carried by abundant cord blood beta clonotypes, a similar but weaker trend appeared in young adult naive repertoires, and no such trend appeared in memory repertoires. Out-of-frame TCR alpha sharing in monozygotic twins was systematically underestimated by recombination models, whereas sharing between unrelated individuals was in agreement with the recombination models. Because the same donors could not be followed over many years, the conclusions relied on cross-sectional statistical analysis.

Library preparation was by 5' RACE. Sequenced on an Illumina HiSeq 2000. A universal primer binding site was introduced by template switching, and a unique molecular identifier was present in the final cDNA, enabling accurate counting of TCR cDNA molecules. First-strand cDNA for TCR alpha and beta chains was synthesized from specific primers in the conserved constant-segment region. To control for contamination, every cDNA library was double barcoded, receiving both a SMART-Mk sample barcode and Illumina barcodes. Two successive PCR steps introduced TruSeq adapter sequences along with Illumina sample barcodes. Sequencing of the TCR alpha and beta cDNA libraries was done on the Illumina HiSeq platform using custom primers. The original methods were these. Unique molecular identifiers were extracted from raw reads with MiGEC, and CDR3 positions were determined with MiXCR. Recombination models were inferred per individual with the repgenHMM and IGoR tools using an EM algorithm. The analysis of shared clonotypes was done with the tcR package in R, with sharing normalized by the product of cloneset sizes. Out-of-frame nonproductive sequences were analyzed to study raw recombination free of thymic and clonal selection effects. The public sequencing data were trimmed at Q25 with fastp and processed into clonotypes with MiXCR by TCRdb, which kept only in-frame beta chains. Each entry merges the rows of one CDR3 protein and shows their most common DNA and genes. The V and J calls, along with clone size, are taken from TCRdb and not from the paper's own processing. The sample data list fewer than 550,000 distinct CDR3 sequences, and roughly 15% of these were observed just once. Of the sample, 0.44% is held by the ten largest clones.

Here V drops 5 bases and J drops 4 bases, and the junction holds 7 bases not matched to any gene. The CDR3 has 14 amino acids, counting the end cysteine and phenylalanine. The entry retains the CDR3 DNA only, 42 bases that are in frame from base 1. Looking up the germline V gene (reference sequence) yields CDR1 DFQATT and CDR2 SNEGSKA. Every donor in the study was a healthy Caucasian. The twin cohort consisted of three pairs of female monozygotic twins, all aged about 18 to 29 years. CD4+ and CD8+ T cell populations were isolated with positive isolation kits from Invitrogen. The same specimen was also included in a second study, on yellow fever vaccine responses in identical twins. From the second report: According to the authors, the vaccine-induced T cell response in identical twins seemed to be partly convergent and partly specific to each individual. In the study, vaccine-responding T cell clones were precisely tracked in identical twins.

The material sequenced was CD4+ T cells sorted from blood. Recombination connected TRBV20-1 to TRBJ2-1, with 8 middle bases fitting TRBD1. The sequence was obtained from a woman between 18 and 29 years old in good health. The DNA reads TGCAGTGCTCTCCGACAGGGGAGGTACAATGAGCAGTTCTTC. Its protein product is CSALRQGRYNEQFF.